Following are 21 T cell receptor beta chains from one sample sequenced in a study of T cell repertoires in cytomegalovirus infection (dated by TCRdb to about 2019). The instrument was an Illumina HiSeq 1500. TCRdb took the public reads, trimmed them with fastp at Q25, ran MiXCR for clone calling and kept in-frame beta chains. Each entry is one CDR3 protein sequence, shown with its most common DNA and genes. Recorded for this sample are some 300,000 distinct CDR3 sequences; 9.6% of them occurred a single time. The ten largest clones represent around 2.5% of the sample. The source material was PBMCs. These receptors all come from a human donor in good health (CMV status not recorded). Some clones in this sample may be carry-over from other donors' samples.

This clonotype was seen at least ten times. The chain has TRBV7-6 and TRBJ2-7, with TRBD2 identical over 8 bases. The V segment lost 5 bases and the J segment 4 bases; nucleotides outside the gene matches: 10. There are 15 residues in the CDR3. In germline, CDR1 is SGHVS, CDR2 FNYEAQ. The CDR3 bases are TGTGCCAGCAGCCCGGGGGGGACTGCTCCTTACGAGCAGTACTTC. The encoded protein is CASSPGGTAPYEQYF.

This clonotype showed up just a few times. This rearrangement joins TRBV29-1 to TRBJ1-2; D remains unclear. This CDR3 region has 11 residues. Germline-derived CDR1 and CDR2 are SQVTM and ANQGSEA. V shed 5 bases and J shed 6 bases, with 10 bases lying between them. CDR3 loop: CSVRLVNGYTF. The CDR3 DNA follows: TGCAGCGTTAGATTAGTGAATGGCTACACCTTC.

This clonotype was found many times. The rearrangement links TRBV28 to TRBJ2-1, with 7 bases lining up with TRBD1. J lost 4 bases, V lost 7 bases, and 10 bases had no gene match. From germline, CDR1 is MDHEN and CDR2 SYDVKM. CDR3 length equals 15 residues. The CDR3 DNA follows: TGTGCCAGCACTGCAGGGGGTTTGGGTTACAATGAGCAGTTCTTC. Protein product: CASTAGGLGYNEQFF.

This clonotype came up many times. The CDR3 DNA follows: TGTGCCAGCAGTTACTCGGGGGAGCACTCCCGCAGGAGGACCGGGGAGCTGTTTTTT. It codes for CASSYSGEHSRRRTGELFF. This sequence joins TRBV6-6 and TRBJ2-2; TRBD1 or TRBD2 may be the D gene (5 bases each). This CDR3 spans 19 amino acids. Trimming took 0 bases from V and 5 from J, leaving 22 bases between them. In germline, CDR1 is MNHNY, CDR2 SVGAGI (reference sequence).

This clonotype was picked up many times. The V gene is TRBV28, the J gene TRBJ2-3; 8 positions agree with TRBD2. The germline gives CDR1 MDHEN, CDR2 SYDVKM. CDR3 length equals 15 residues. With V trimmed by 6 bases and J by 4 bases, 9 bases remained unmatched. The CDR3 nucleotides are TGTGCCAGCAGCGACCCGGGACTAGGGGCAGATACGCAGTATTTT. Its translation is CASSDPGLGADTQYF.

This clonotype was recorded many times. The chain carries TRBV6-6 and TRBJ2-4, with D possibly being TRBD1 or TRBD2 (5 bases each). Germline assignment: CDR1 MNHNY and CDR2 SVGAGI (reference sequence). Trimming pared 0 bases from V and 0 bases from J, leaving 18 bases between. The CDR3 sequence is 19 residues long. The CDR3 protein is CASSYSGDDFYLAKNIQYF. In nucleotides, the CDR3 is TGTGCCAGCAGTTACTCGGGGGACGACTTCTACCTAGCCAAAAACATTCAGTACTTC.

This clonotype was seen repeatedly, ten times or more. The chain carries TRBV20-1 and TRBJ1-2; no clear D. Germline CDR1 DFQATT, CDR2 SNEGSKA (reference sequence). The V and J ends lost 3 bases and 5 bases respectively, with 13 bases between them. This CDR3 is built from 13 residues. CDR3 sequence: CSASLAGVYGYTF. The CDR3 bases are TGCAGTGCTAGCTTAGCGGGAGTATATGGCTACACCTTC.

This clonotype was seen ten or more times. The chain couples TRBV18 to TRBJ2-5, with D possibly called TRBD1 or TRBD2 (5 bases each). Germline V gives CDR1 KGHSH, CDR2 LQKENI. V was cut by 4 bases and J by 1 base, with 13 bases left in between. The CDR3 consists of 15 residues. Written as DNA, the CDR3 is TGTGCCAGCTCACGGTGGGACGGATCCCAAGAGACCCAGTACTTC. Its translation: CASSRWDGSQETQYF.

At least ten counts were recorded for this clonotype. The chain links TRBV24-1 to TRBJ2-1; TRBD2 is a possible D gene (6 bases). Germline V lookup: CDR1 KGHDR, CDR2 SFDVKD. CDR3 length: 13 amino acids. The germline V and J ends were trimmed by 3 bases and 9 bases, with 11 bases remaining between them. The CDR3 loop is CATSDAVGGEQFF. For the CDR3, the DNA is TGTGCCACCAGTGATGCCGTCGGGGGTGAGCAGTTCTTC.

This clonotype was found a few times. The CDR3 coding sequence is TGTGCCAGTAGTATTGCGGGGGGTTTTATAGATGAGCAGTTCTTC. It encodes CASSIAGGFIDEQFF. The chain uses TRBV19 and TRBJ2-1; 8 bases are shared with TRBD2. The trim removed 3 bases at V and 8 bases at J, leaving 9 bases unmatched. This CDR3 region has 15 residues. CDR1 and CDR2 (germline): LNHDA, SQIVND (reference sequence).

This clonotype was detected many times. The chain links TRBV10-2 to TRBJ2-4; no firm D call. The CDR3 is 13 amino acids. The V gene lost 5 bases and the J gene lost 1 base, with 6 bases spanning the gap. Germline CDR1 reads WSHSY; CDR2 reads SAAADI. Here the CDR3 reads CASSSAAKNIQYF. The CDR3, as DNA: TGCGCCAGCAGTTCAGCCGCCAAAAACATTCAGTACTTC.

This clonotype was counted many times. The CDR3 DNA sequence: TGTGCCAGCAGCGTAGACCCCTCTGCTATCGGGGAGCTGTTTTTT. Amino acids: CASSVDPSAIGELFF. The chain employs TRBV9 and TRBJ2-2; D not resolved. This CDR3 has 15 residues. Germline CDR1 reads SGDLS; CDR2 reads YYNGEE. Trimming took 0 bases from V and 7 from J, leaving 13 bases between them. Full variable domain (remainder filled in from reference TRBV9 and TRBJ2-2): DSGVTQTPKHLITATGQRVTLRCSPRSGDLSVYWYQQSLDQGLQFLIQYYNGEERAKGNILERFSAQQFPDLHSELNLSSLELGDSALYFCASSVDPSAIGELFFGEGSRLTVL.

This clonotype has more than one count but fewer than ten. The chain combines TRBV9 with TRBJ2-2; 8 bases line up with TRBD1. There are 16 residues in the CDR3. The V gene's germline CDR1 is SGDLS and CDR2 YYNGEE. V lost 3 bases, J lost 5 bases, and 9 bases stayed unmatched. CDR3 sequence reads: CASSARDRWETGELFF. Here the CDR3 DNA reads TGTGCCAGCAGCGCCCGGGACAGGTGGGAAACCGGGGAGCTGTTTTTT.

The sample holds many counts of this clonotype. The genes are TRBV20-1 and TRBJ2-1; 11 positions match TRBD1. The CDR3 has 16 residues. The junction had 5 bases not matched to a gene; V was cut back by 0 bases and J by 4 bases. CDR1 and CDR2 (germline): DFQATT, SNEGSKA (reference sequence). As DNA, the CDR3 is TGCAGTGCTAGAGATCTGGACAGGGGGCCTTACAATGAGCAGTTCTTC. Its translation is CSARDLDRGPYNEQFF.

This clonotype was seen repeatedly, ten times or more. The rearrangement links TRBV7-9 to TRBJ2-5; D may be TRBD1 (5 bases). Germline loops: CDR1 SEHNR, CDR2 FQNEAQ (reference sequence). V was clipped by 5 bases and J by 5 bases, with 15 bases between them. This CDR3 contains 14 residues. For the CDR3, the DNA is TGTGCCAGCAGCCTCCCAGGGTTCGGGGAGACCCAGTACTTC. Translation: CASSLPGFGETQYF.

The table lists this clonotype with many counts. V and J are TRBV20-1 and TRBJ2-5; TRBD1 agrees at 11 bases. Trimming at V came to 5 bases and at J to 4 bases, leaving 3 bases not matched to a gene. This CDR3 spans 13 amino acids. Germline V lookup: CDR1 DFQATT, CDR2 SNEGSKA (reference sequence). The CDR3 region is CSAWGQGGETQYF. The CDR3 DNA reads as TGCAGTGCTTGGGGACAGGGGGGAGAGACCCAGTACTTC.

This clonotype was counted between two and nine times. This sequence joins TRBV5-1 and TRBJ1-3; perhaps TRBD1 as D (5 bases). CDR1 and CDR2 from the germline V gene are SGHRS and YFSETQ. V lost 4 bases and J 0 bases, leaving 14 bases between the germline ends. The CDR3 is 16 residues long. The chain's CDR3 is CASSGRQTSSGNTIYF. The CDR3 nucleotides read TGCGCCAGCAGCGGCAGACAGACCTCCTCTGGAAACACCATATATTTT. The full variable domain, in which reference TRBV5-1 and TRBJ1-3 provide the parts outside the CDR3, is KAGVTQTPRYLIKTRGQQVTLSCSPISGHRSVSWYQQTPGQGLQFLFEYFSETQRNKGNFPGRFSGRQFSNSRSEMNVSTLELGDSALYLCASSGRQTSSGNTIYFGEGSWLTVV.

This clonotype was seen repeatedly, ten times or more. This chain uses TRBV7-9 with TRBJ2-1, with D perhaps matching TRBD2 (6 bases). The CDR3 length is 16 residues. CDR1 is SEHNR and CDR2 is FQNEAQ in the germline V gene (reference sequence). The V end lost 4 bases, the J end lost 2 bases, and 15 bases lay between the germline ends. CDR3 in DNA: TGTGCCAGCAGCTCCATCCTCCGGGAGCCCTACAATGAGCAGTTCTTC. Translated, it gives CASSSILREPYNEQFF.

This clonotype was counted at least ten times. The chain employs TRBV7-9 and TRBJ1-2; D uncertain. Trimming removed 1 base from V and 8 bases from J, with 11 bases in between. The CDR3 has 13 residues. Germline CDR1 and CDR2: SEHNR and FQNEAQ (reference sequence). The CDR3 spells CASSLDGAGGYTF. DNA of the CDR3: TGTGCCAGCAGCTTAGATGGAGCGGGGGGCTACACCTTC.

Ten or more counts support this clonotype. This chain joins TRBV29-1 and TRBJ2-1; TRBD2 matches at 10 bases. The trim removed 5 bases at V and 5 bases at J, leaving 3 bases unmatched. Germline V gene sequence: CDR1 SQVTM, CDR2 ANQGSEA. The CDR3 runs to 13 residues. The CDR3 bases are TGCAGCGTTCAGCGGGGGGGGCACAATGAGCAGTTCTTC. Protein sequence: CSVQRGGHNEQFF.

This clonotype was recorded many times. CDR3 loop: CASSLPHGPSYEQYF. CDR3 nucleotides: TGTGCCAGCAGCTTACCACACGGACCCTCCTACGAGCAGTACTTC. V and J are TRBV7-8 and TRBJ2-7; D unclear. The germline V and J ends were trimmed by 2 bases and 0 bases, with 11 bases remaining between them. Germline V gene lookup returns CDR1 SGHVS and CDR2 FQNEAQ. This CDR3 is 15 amino acids long.